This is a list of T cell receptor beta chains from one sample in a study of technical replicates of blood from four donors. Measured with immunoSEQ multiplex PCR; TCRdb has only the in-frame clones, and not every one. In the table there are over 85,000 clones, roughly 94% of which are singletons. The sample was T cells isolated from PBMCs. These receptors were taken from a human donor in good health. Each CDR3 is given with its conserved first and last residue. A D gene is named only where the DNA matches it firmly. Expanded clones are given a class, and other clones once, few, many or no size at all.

CASSKTRTKNTGELFF	TGCGCCAGCAGCAAGACACGTACAAAGAACACCGGGGAGCTGTTTTTT	-	-	TRBV5-1	TRBJ2-2
CSVLLIGQGYEKLFF	TGCAGCGTTTTATTAATAGGACAGGGGTATGAAAAACTGTTTTTT	once	TRBD1	TRBV29-1	TRBJ1-4
CAISGGRDADTQYF	TGTGCCATCAGTGGTGGGCGGGACGCAGATACGCAGTATTTT	-	-	TRBV10-3	TRBJ2-3
CASSLVGATYEQYF	TGTGCCAGCAGCTTGGTCGGTGCTACCTACGAGCAGTACTTC	once	-	TRBV5-5	TRBJ2-7
CASSPRTSGSSGELFF	TGCGCCAGCAGCCCCCGGACTAGCGGGAGTTCCGGGGAGCTGTTTTTT	-	TRBD2	TRBV5-1	TRBJ2-2
CASSLGPEWFF	TGTGCCAGCAGCTTAGGGCCGGAGTGGTTCTTC	-	-	TRBV11-2	TRBJ2-1
CASSPETGDLGEQYF	TGTGCCAGCTCCCCGGAGACAGGGGACCTAGGAGAGCAGTACTTC	-	TRBD1	TRBV18	TRBJ2-7
CASSEGGGGYYEQYF	TGTGCCAGCAGTGAAGGCGGAGGGGGCTACTACGAGCAGTACTTC	-	-	TRBV2	TRBJ2-7
CASSSGTSGGYEQYF	TGTGCCAGCAGCTCCGGGACTAGCGGGGGCTACGAGCAGTACTTC	-	TRBD2	TRBV7-9	TRBJ2-7
CASSQYRTGRNEQYF	TGTGCCAGCAGCCAGTATAGGACAGGGCGAAACGAGCAGTACTTC	-	TRBD1	TRBV7-8	TRBJ2-7
CASRDPLAPIYNEQFF	TGTGCCAGCAGGGACCCTCTAGCGCCGATATACAATGAGCAGTTCTTC	-	-	TRBV2	TRBJ2-1
CASSSGLAEPEQYF	TGTGCCAGCAGCTCGGGACTAGCGGAACCCGAGCAGTACTTC	once	TRBD2	TRBV7-8	TRBJ2-7
CASSLGRNTEAFF	TGTGCCAGCAGTTTAGGCCGGAACACTGAAGCTTTCTTT	few	-	TRBV28	TRBJ1-1
CASNLQRISYNEQFF	TGTGCCAGCAACTTACAGCGGATCTCCTACAATGAGCAGTTCTTC	-	-	TRBV6-1	TRBJ2-1
CASSQKTGGHYEQYF	TGTGCCAGCAGCCAGAAGACAGGGGGCCACTACGAGCAGTACTTC	-	TRBD1	TRBV4-2	TRBJ2-7
CASSLGQWSEQYF	TGTGCCAGCAGCTTGGGACAATGGTCCGAGCAGTACTTC	-	-	TRBV7-3	TRBJ2-7
CASLGFVLGTQYF	TGTGCCAGCCTCGGGTTCGTACTAGGTACGCAGTATTTT	-	-	TRBV6-1	TRBJ2-3
CASSIGLSGNTIYF	TGTGCCAGTAGTATAGGTCTCTCTGGAAACACCATATATTTT	-	-	TRBV19	TRBJ1-3
CASSQLIRTLYGYTF	TGTGCCAGCAGCCAATTAATCAGGACACTCTATGGCTACACCTTC	-	-	TRBV14	TRBJ1-2
CASSITEFNYGYTF	TGTGCCAGTAGTATTACAGAGTTTAACTATGGCTACACCTTC	-	-	TRBV19	TRBJ1-2
CATSRDQAASGKAKNIQYF	TGTGCCACCAGCAGAGATCAAGCGGCTAGCGGGAAAGCCAAAAACATTCAGTACTTC	-	TRBD2	TRBV15	TRBJ2-4
CASSLDWLAGQPQHF	TGTGCCAGCAGCTTAGACTGGCTGGCGGGGCAGCCCCAGCATTTT	-	-	TRBV11-2	TRBJ1-5
CATTGGFEQFF	TGTGCCACCACCGGGGGTTTTGAGCAGTTCTTC	-	-	TRBV5-5	TRBJ2-1
CASSWDNSYEQYF	TGTGCCAGCAGCTGGGACAACTCCTACGAGCAGTACTTC	-	-	TRBV7-9	TRBJ2-7
CASSVSGTDDEKLFF	TGCGCCAGCAGCGTAAGCGGGACGGATGATGAAAAACTGTTTTTT	few	-	TRBV5-1	TRBJ1-4
CASSYENEQFF	TGTGCCAGCAGCTACGAGAATGAGCAGTTCTTC	-	-	TRBV7-8	TRBJ2-1